The source of this T cell receptor (delta chain) is a study of gammadelta T cells in human blood. A remark on this clone: Its antigen is undetermined. A read error is the likely source, as a far larger clone sits one nucleotide away.

Whole-study results and caveats: Microbial exposure reportedly appeared to drive polyclonal expansion of innate gamma-delta T cells right after birth.

TCRdb applied CATT to the RT-PCR reads for clone calling. The data show 510 or so delta-chain clones, almost 50% seen once. V lost 0 bases, J lost 0 bases, and 21 bases stayed unmatched. The CDR3 runs to 22 residues. In germline, CDR1 is GEAIGNYY, CDR2 EKD. Material for sequencing was non-Vgamma9Vdelta2 gamma-delta T cells from infant blood. The TCR originated in a human donor. This sequence joins TRDV2 and TRDJ1, with 10 nucleotides matching TRDD3. DNA of the CDR3: TGTGCCTGTGACACCGATCGGTGCGCTATTGGGGGATACCAAGGATACACCGATAAACTCATCTTT. This codes for CACDTDRCAIGGYQGYTDKLIF.